Detailed here is one TCR beta chain. Its antigen remains unknown. This sample was included in a study of cytomegalovirus exposure and HLA in healthy donors. Overall study: Among several hundred genotyped donors, around 81% fell in the Caucasian-associated ancestry cluster.

This PCR relied on a set of 60 Vbeta primers and 13 Jbeta primers. Method: immunoSEQ multiplex PCR; TCRdb's copy keeps in-frame clones and lacks some. The sample contains over 150,000 clones, around 80% of which appear only once. Trimming took 0 bases from V and 8 from J, leaving 13 bases between them. This CDR3 has 15 amino acids. CDR1 MNHEY and CDR2 SVGAGI come from the germline V gene. Overall study findings and caveats: It was confirmed in vitro that a few of the CMV-associated chains were specific for CMV antigens. One cluster of highly shared sequence variants probably arose as a sequencing artifact. It emerged from a later analysis that several of the most significant clusters appeared to be linked to common viral pathogens.

Sequencing used PBMCs. V usage is TRBV6-5 and J usage is TRBJ1-4, with D hard to call. This receptor was obtained from a boy aged 2 to 10 in good health and CMV-seronegative. The CDR3 DNA follows: TGTGCCAGCAGTTACTCGGGCAGCAAAGACGAAAAACTGTTTTTT. This translates into CASSYSGSKDEKLFF.